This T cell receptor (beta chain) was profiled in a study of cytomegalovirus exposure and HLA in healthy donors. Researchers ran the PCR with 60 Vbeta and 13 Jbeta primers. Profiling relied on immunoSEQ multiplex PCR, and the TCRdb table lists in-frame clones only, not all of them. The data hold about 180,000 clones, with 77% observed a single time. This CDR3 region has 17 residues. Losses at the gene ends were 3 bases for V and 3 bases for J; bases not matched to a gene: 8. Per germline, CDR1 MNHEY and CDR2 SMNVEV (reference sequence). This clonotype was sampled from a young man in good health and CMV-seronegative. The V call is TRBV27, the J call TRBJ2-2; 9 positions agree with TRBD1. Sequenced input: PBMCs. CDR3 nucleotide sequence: TGTGCCAGCAGTTTCCTTACTACAGGGGGCGACACCGGGGAGCTGTTTTTT. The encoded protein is CASSFLTTGGDTGELFF.